These 24 T cell receptor beta chains originate from one sample sequenced in a study of blood T cell repertoires in COVID-19. The assay was immunoSEQ multiplex PCR, and TCRdb's table has in-frame clones only and misses some. The repertoire has approximately 270,000 clones, 91% of them found once; the top ten carry about 1.2%. Specimen: PBMCs or T cells enriched from blood (not recorded which). The receptors shown here come from a human donor in a cohort exposed to, infected with or recovered from COVID-19 (not recorded which). The donor label of this sample is uncertain.

This chain uses TRBV9 with TRBJ2-1, with 10 bases that match TRBD1. Per germline, CDR1 SGDLS and CDR2 YYNGEE. The J segment lost 8 bases and the V segment lost 3 bases, leaving 5 bases of the junction unmatched. There are 14 residues in the CDR3. CDR3 loop: CASSGDRGWDEQFF. The DNA of the CDR3 is TGTGCCAGCAGCGGGGACAGGGGTTGGGATGAGCAGTTCTTC.

This chain connects TRBV11-2 to TRBJ2-1; perhaps TRBD2 as D (6 bases). CDR1 and CDR2 from the germline V gene are SGHAT and FQNNGV. V was pared by 5 bases and J by 1 base, with 15 bases between. The CDR3 loop spans 16 amino acids. The CDR3 bases are TGTGCCAGCAGCCCGAACCGGGAGAGGTCCTACAATGAGCAGTTCTTC. Translation: CASSPNRERSYNEQFF.

Turning to this clone: The same CDR3 is also encoded by other DNA sequences in this sample. V is TRBV27 and J is TRBJ2-2; D possibly corresponds to TRBD2 (6 bases). The CDR3 totals 14 residues. Germline CDR1 MNHEY, CDR2 SMNVEV (reference sequence). V was shortened by 3 bases and J by 1 base, with 6 bases between the two germline ends. The CDR3: CASSFGGNTGELFF. The CDR3 region has the DNA TGTGCCAGCAGTTTCGGGGGGAACACCGGGGAGCTGTTTTTT.

The chain couples TRBV19 to TRBJ1-2; 10 bases map to TRBD1. CDR1 and CDR2 (germline): LNHDA, SQIVND (reference sequence). The CDR3 totals 15 residues. Trimming at V came to 1 base and at J to 4 bases, leaving 3 bases not matched to a gene. The CDR3 protein is CASSIGTGGTYGYTF. For the CDR3, the DNA is TGTGCCAGTAGTATAGGGACAGGGGGTACCTATGGCTACACCTTC.

This clone has just a few counts. This rearrangement joins TRBV9 to TRBJ2-1; D may be TRBD2 (6 bases). CDR3 length equals 15 residues. Germline lookup yields CDR1 SGDLS and CDR2 YYNGEE. Trimming cost V 4 bases and J 2 bases, with 13 bases left between them. The CDR3 sequence: CASSSSGGTYNEQFF. The DNA of the CDR3 is TGTGCCAGCAGCAGCTCCGGGGGAACCTACAATGAGCAGTTCTTC.

The chain uses TRBV30 and TRBJ1-1, with TRBD1 identical over 9 bases. Germline V gene sequence: CDR1 GTSNPN, CDR2 SVGIG (reference sequence). The CDR3 extends over 14 amino acids. The ends lost 2 bases at V and 5 bases at J; junction bases unmatched: 6. CDR3 coding DNA: TGTGCCTGGAGTTTCGGACAGGGGTATACTGAAGCTTTCTTT. Its protein is CAWSFGQGYTEAFF.

The chain carries TRBV19 and TRBJ2-4; 12 bases fit TRBD2. Losses at the gene ends were 3 bases for V and 6 bases for J; bases not matched to a gene: 6. Per germline, CDR1 LNHDA and CDR2 SQIVND (reference sequence). CDR3 size: 16 residues. The chain's CDR3 is CASSMPSGGAVNIQYF. The CDR3 coding sequence is TGTGCCAGTAGTATGCCTAGCGGGGGGGCAGTAAACATTCAGTACTTC.

The V gene is TRBV12-5, the J gene TRBJ2-1, with TRBD2 matching over 10 bases. Germline V gives CDR1 LGHNT, CDR2 FRNRAP. This CDR3 spans 15 amino acids. J gave up 3 bases and V 5 bases, and 4 bases lay outside the gene matches. The CDR3 region has the DNA TGTGCTAGTGGTACCGGGACTAGCGACTACAATGAGCAGTTCTTC. Amino acid sequence: CASGTGTSDYNEQFF.

This clone was found once. This chain links TRBV5-1 with TRBJ1-4, with 9 bases identical to TRBD1. Germline V gene lookup returns CDR1 SGHRS and CDR2 YFSETQ. The CDR3 has 15 residues. Trimming took 7 bases from V and 7 from J; bases not matched to a gene: 11. The CDR3 spells CASPWGQGFLEKLFF. The DNA of the CDR3 is TGCGCCAGCCCCTGGGGACAGGGTTTCCTTGAAAAACTGTTTTTT.

V gene TRBV6-5 combines with J gene TRBJ2-7, with TRBD2 matching over 10 bases. Germline lookup yields CDR1 MNHEY and CDR2 SVGAGI. This CDR3 is 15 amino acids long. Trimming removed 3 bases from V and 7 bases from J; junction bases left unmatched: 9. The CDR3 DNA reads as TGTGCCAGCAGTTATAGTAGCGGGGGGACGTGGGAGCAGTACTTC. This sequence encodes CASSYSSGGTWEQYF.

The J gene is TRBJ2-1, the V gene TRBV11-3; D is unresolved. CDR3 length equals 13 residues. Germline V CDR1 and CDR2: SGHNT, YENEEA. V dropped 1 base and J dropped 11 bases, with 12 bases sitting between them. CDR3 DNA sequence: TGTGCCAGCAGCTTAGCTAACTCCGCGAAGCAGTTCTTC. Protein: CASSLANSAKQFF.

The chain links TRBV30 to TRBJ1-5; D is unresolved. The CDR3 length is 15 residues. Trimming took off 0 bases at V and 2 bases at J, with 11 bases between the two ends. CDR1 is GTSNPN, CDR2 SVGIG, per germline (reference sequence). The CDR3 coding sequence is TGTGCCTGGAGTGTACAGATCGGGGGCAATCAGCCCCAGCATTTT. The encoded protein is CAWSVQIGGNQPQHF. The entire variable domain, with the rest obtained from reference TRBV30 and TRBJ1-5, is as follows: SQTIHQWPATLVQPVGSPLSLECTVEGTSNPNLYWYRQAAGRGLQLLFYSVGIGQISSEVPQNLSASRPQDRQFILSSKKLLLSDSGFYLCAWSVQIGGNQPQHFGDGTRLSIL.

V and J are TRBV6-2 or TRBV6-3 and TRBJ2-7, with 9 bases aligning to TRBD1. The junction had 6 bases not matched to a gene; V was cut back by 5 bases and J by 4 bases. Germline V gene data show CDR1 as MNHEY and CDR2 as SVGEGT. This CDR3 has 14 residues. The CDR3 region is CASSLGQGLYEQYF. The CDR3 nucleotides read TGTGCCAGCAGTCTTGGACAGGGGCTGTACGAGCAGTACTTC.

This clone has only a few counts. This CDR3 is CASRGTYNSPLHF. CDR3 bases: TGTGCCAGCAGAGGGACTTATAATTCACCCCTCCACTTT. The chain has TRBV12-3 or TRBV12-4 and TRBJ1-6; D may be TRBD1 (5 bases). Trimming pared 6 bases from V and 4 bases from J, leaving 7 bases between. This CDR3 is 13 amino acids long.

Turning to this clone: No conserved phenylalanine or tryptophan is present at the end of the CDR3, so a read error is the likely explanation. No DNA is shown, since the ends of the CDR3 on it are uncertain; the CDR3 is the one TCRdb lists. This CDR3 reads CASNACGAHY. The chain employs TRBV6-5 and TRBJ1-2. The CDR3 contains 10 residues when both ends are counted. CDR1 MNHEY and CDR2 SVGAGI come from the germline V gene.

In this sample, this clone turned up a few times. The CDR3 spells CASGVGVSGANVLTF. The CDR3 DNA reads TGTGCCAGCGGAGTCGGAGTATCCGGGGCCAACGTCCTGACTTTC. The rearrangement uses TRBV19 and TRBJ2-6; no reliable D call. The germline gives CDR1 LNHDA, CDR2 SQIVND (reference sequence). The CDR3 consists of 15 residues. Trimming removed 9 bases at V and 4 bases at J, with 16 bases between.

The chain carries TRBV6-5 and TRBJ1-1; no clear D gene. Germline loops: CDR1 MNHEY, CDR2 SVGAGI. CDR3 length equals 14 residues. Trimming took off 2 bases at V and 4 bases at J, with 11 bases between the two ends. CDR3 DNA: TGTGCCAGCAGTTACACCGGGTCGAGCACTGAAGCTTTCTTT. Its translation: CASSYTGSSTEAFF.

The chain carries TRBV18 and TRBJ2-7; TRBD2 is a possible D gene (6 bases). Germline V gene lookup returns CDR1 KGHSH and CDR2 LQKENI. CDR3 length: 13 residues. The V and J ends lost 8 bases and 3 bases respectively, with 14 bases between them. CDR3 DNA sequence: TGTGCCAGCGGGGACTTTACGGGCTACGAGCAGTACTTC. As protein: CASGDFTGYEQYF.

The chain employs TRBV12-5 and TRBJ2-1; D may be TRBD2 (6 bases). This CDR3 contains 17 residues. Germline V gene lookup returns CDR1 LGHNT and CDR2 FRNRAP. V was trimmed by 5 bases and J by 6 bases, leaving 23 bases between them. The CDR3: CASGPPSAKTRSNEQFF. The CDR3 DNA reads TGTGCTAGTGGTCCTCCCTCTGCTAAGACTAGGAGCAATGAGCAGTTCTTC.

V and J are TRBV9 and TRBJ2-1; 7 nucleotides agree with TRBD1. The CDR3 runs 15 residues. V shed 2 bases and J 6 bases; nucleotides not matched to a gene: 8. Germline assignment: CDR1 SGDLS and CDR2 YYNGEE. The CDR3 DNA is TGTGCCAGCAGCGTTGAAGGGGGCGGTACCAATGAGCAGTTCTTC. Translated: CASSVEGGGTNEQFF.

The genes are TRBV9 and TRBJ2-7; D is uncertain. Germline V lookup: CDR1 SGDLS, CDR2 YYNGEE. The CDR3 extends over 16 amino acids. V lost 3 bases and J lost 3, with 19 bases in between. The CDR3 sequence: CASSAAHLSPLYEQYF. CDR3 nucleotide sequence: TGTGCCAGCAGCGCCGCGCATCTTTCCCCCCTCTACGAGCAGTACTTC.

The CDR3: CASRTRRGPRTDTQYF. For the CDR3, the DNA is TGTGCCAGCAGAACGAGGCGGGGACCACGCACAGATACGCAGTATTTT. The rearrangement links TRBV14 to TRBJ2-3, with D tentatively TRBD2 (6 bases). CDR1 is SGHDN, CDR2 FVKESK, per germline. The V and J ends lost 6 bases and 1 base respectively, with 17 bases between them. The CDR3 spans 16 residues. Looking up the rest from reference TRBV14 and TRBJ2-3 gives the full variable domain: EAGVTQFPSHSVIEKGQTVTLRCDPISGHDNLYWYRRVMGKEIKFLLHFVKESKQDESGMPNNRFLAERTGGTYSTLKVQPAELEDSGVYFCASRTRRGPRTDTQYFGPGTRLTVL.

V usage is TRBV5-4 and J usage is TRBJ2-6; no reliable D call. The CDR3 runs to 15 residues. V was pared by 2 bases and J by 4 bases, with 10 bases between. The germline CDR1 and CDR2 sequences are SGHNT and YYREEE (reference sequence). The CDR3 loop is CASSLGVSGANVLTF. The CDR3 region has the DNA TGTGCCAGCAGCTTAGGAGTCTCGGGGGCCAACGTCCTGACTTTC.

The V gene is TRBV5-1, the J gene TRBJ1-4; 8 bases are shared with TRBD1. Germline V CDR1 and CDR2: SGHRS, YFSETQ. The CDR3 has 16 residues. The ends lost 2 bases at V and 3 bases at J; junction bases unmatched: 6. CDR3 DNA sequence: TGCGCCAGCAGCTTCGCTGGACAGGGATCTAATGAAAAACTGTTTTTT. The encoded protein is CASSFAGQGSNEKLFF.